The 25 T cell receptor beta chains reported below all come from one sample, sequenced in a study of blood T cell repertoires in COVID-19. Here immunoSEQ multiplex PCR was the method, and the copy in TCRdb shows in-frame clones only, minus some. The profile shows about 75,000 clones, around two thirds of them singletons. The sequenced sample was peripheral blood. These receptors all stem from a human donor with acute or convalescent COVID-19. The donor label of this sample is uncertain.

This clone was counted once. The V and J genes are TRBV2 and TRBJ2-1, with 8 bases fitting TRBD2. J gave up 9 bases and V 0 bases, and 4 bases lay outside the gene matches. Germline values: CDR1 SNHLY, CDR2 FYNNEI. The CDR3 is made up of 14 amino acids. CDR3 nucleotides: TGTGCCAGCAGTGAAGCGCTTCGGGGGGGTGAGCAGTTCTTC. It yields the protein CASSEALRGGEQFF.

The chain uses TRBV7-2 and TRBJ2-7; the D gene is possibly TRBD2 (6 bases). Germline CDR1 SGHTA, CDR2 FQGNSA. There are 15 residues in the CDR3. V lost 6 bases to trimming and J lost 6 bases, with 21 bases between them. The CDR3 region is CASSPSLGGRGEQYF. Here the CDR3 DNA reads TGTGCCAGCAGTCCCTCCCTGGGGGGTAGGGGCGAGCAGTACTTC.

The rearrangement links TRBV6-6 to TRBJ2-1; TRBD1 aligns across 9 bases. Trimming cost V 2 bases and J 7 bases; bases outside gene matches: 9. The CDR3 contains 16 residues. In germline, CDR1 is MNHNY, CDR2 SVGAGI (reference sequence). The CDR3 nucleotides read TGTGCCAGCAGTTACCCCACCGGGACAGGGAAAAATGAGCAGTTCTTC. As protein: CASSYPTGTGKNEQFF.

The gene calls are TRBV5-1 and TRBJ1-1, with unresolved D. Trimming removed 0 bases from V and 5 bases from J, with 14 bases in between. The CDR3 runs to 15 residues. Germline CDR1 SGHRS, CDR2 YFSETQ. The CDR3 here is CASSLGPGIETEAFF. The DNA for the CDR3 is TGCGCCAGCAGCTTGGGTCCGGGAATAGAAACTGAAGCTTTCTTT. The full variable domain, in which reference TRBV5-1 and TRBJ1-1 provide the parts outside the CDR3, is KAGVTQTPRYLIKTRGQQVTLSCSPISGHRSVSWYQQTPGQGLQFLFEYFSETQRNKGNFPGRFSGRQFSNSRSEMNVSTLELGDSALYLCASSLGPGIETEAFFGQGTRLTVV.

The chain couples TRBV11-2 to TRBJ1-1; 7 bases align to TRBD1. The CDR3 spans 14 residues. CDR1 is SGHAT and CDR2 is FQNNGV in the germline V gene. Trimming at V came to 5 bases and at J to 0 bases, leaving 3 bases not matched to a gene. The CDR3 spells CASSLGQMNTEAFF. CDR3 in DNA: TGTGCCAGCAGCCTGGGACAGATGAACACTGAAGCTTTCTTT.

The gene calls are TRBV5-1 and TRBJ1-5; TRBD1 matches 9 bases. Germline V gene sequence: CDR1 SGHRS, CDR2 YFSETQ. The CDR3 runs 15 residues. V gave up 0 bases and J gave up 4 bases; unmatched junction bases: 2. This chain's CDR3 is CASSLDGTGNQPQHF. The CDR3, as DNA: TGCGCCAGCAGCTTGGATGGGACAGGGAATCAGCCCCAGCATTTT. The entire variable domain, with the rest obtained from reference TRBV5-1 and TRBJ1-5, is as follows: KAGVTQTPRYLIKTRGQQVTLSCSPISGHRSVSWYQQTPGQGLQFLFEYFSETQRNKGNFPGRFSGRQFSNSRSEMNVSTLELGDSALYLCASSLDGTGNQPQHFGDGTRLSIL.

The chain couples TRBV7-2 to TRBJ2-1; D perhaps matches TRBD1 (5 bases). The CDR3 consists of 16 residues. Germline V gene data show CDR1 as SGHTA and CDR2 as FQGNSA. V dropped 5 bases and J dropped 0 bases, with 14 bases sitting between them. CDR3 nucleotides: TGTGCCAGCAGCCCTCGACAGTCCAGCTCCTACAATGAGCAGTTCTTC. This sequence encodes CASSPRQSSSYNEQFF.

CDR3 region: CATSSPPGSGQYV. Here the CDR3 DNA reads TGTGCCACCAGCAGCCCCCCGGGGTCGGGGCAGTACGTC. The chain uses TRBV15 and TRBJ2-7, with TRBD2 as a possible D gene (5 bases). Germline V gene lookup returns CDR1 LNHNV and CDR2 YYDKDF (reference sequence). The CDR3 is 13 residues long. The V gene lost 3 bases and the J gene lost 9 bases, with 15 bases spanning the gap.

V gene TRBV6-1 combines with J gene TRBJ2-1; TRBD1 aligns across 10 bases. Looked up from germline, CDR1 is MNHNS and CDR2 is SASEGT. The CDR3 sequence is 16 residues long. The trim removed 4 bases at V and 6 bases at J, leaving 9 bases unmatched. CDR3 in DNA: TGTGCCAGCAGTGGGGGGAGACAGGGGGCCTTCAATGAGCAGTTCTTC. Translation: CASSGGRQGAFNEQFF.

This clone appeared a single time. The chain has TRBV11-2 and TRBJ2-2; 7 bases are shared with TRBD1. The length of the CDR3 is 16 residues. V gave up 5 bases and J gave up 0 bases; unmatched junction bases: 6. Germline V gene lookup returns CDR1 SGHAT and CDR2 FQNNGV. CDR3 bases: TGTGCCAGCAGCCCTCGAGGGACAGCGAACACCGGGGAGCTGTTTTTT. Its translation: CASSPRGTANTGELFF.

This CDR3 is CASSLTGITEAFF. The CDR3, as DNA: TGTGCCAGCAGCTTGACAGGGATCACTGAAGCTTTCTTT. V gene TRBV5-5 combines with J gene TRBJ1-1, with D possibly matching TRBD1 (6 bases). V dropped 1 base and J dropped 4 bases, with 8 bases sitting between them. The CDR3 contains 13 residues. Per the germline V gene, CDR1 is SGHKS and CDR2 is YYEKEE (reference sequence).

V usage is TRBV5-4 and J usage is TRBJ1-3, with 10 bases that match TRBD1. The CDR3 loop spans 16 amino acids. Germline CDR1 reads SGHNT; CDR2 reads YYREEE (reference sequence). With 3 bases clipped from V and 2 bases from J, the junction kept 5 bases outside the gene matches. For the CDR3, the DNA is TGTGCCAGCAGCTGGGACAGGGGCTTCGCTGGAAACACCATATATTTT. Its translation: CASSWDRGFAGNTIYF.

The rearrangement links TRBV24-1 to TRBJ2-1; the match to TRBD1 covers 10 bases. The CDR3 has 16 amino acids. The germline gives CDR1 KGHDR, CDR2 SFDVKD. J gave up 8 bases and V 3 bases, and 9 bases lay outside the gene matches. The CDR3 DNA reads TGTGCCACCAGTGATCCAGACAGGGGGCGCGGGGATGAGCAGTTCTTC. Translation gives CATSDPDRGRGDEQFF.

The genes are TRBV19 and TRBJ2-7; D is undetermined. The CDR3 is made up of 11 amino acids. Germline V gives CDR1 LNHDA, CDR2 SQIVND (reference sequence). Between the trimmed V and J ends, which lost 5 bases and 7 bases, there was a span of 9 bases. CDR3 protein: CASSAAAEQYF. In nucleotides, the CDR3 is TGTGCCAGTAGTGCGGCGGCGGAGCAGTACTTC.

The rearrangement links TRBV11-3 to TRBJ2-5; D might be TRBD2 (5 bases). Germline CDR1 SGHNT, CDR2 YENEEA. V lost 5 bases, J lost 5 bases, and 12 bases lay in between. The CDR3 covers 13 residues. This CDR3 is CASSVQRGETQYF. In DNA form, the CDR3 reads TGTGCCAGCAGCGTCCAGAGAGGGGAGACCCAGTACTTC.

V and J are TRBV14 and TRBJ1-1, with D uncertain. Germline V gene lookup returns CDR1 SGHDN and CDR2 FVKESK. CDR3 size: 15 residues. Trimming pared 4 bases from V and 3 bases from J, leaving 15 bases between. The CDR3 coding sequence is TGTGCCAGCAGCCTTCTCGGCGGGATTCACACTGAAGCTTTCTTT. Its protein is CASSLLGGIHTEAFF.

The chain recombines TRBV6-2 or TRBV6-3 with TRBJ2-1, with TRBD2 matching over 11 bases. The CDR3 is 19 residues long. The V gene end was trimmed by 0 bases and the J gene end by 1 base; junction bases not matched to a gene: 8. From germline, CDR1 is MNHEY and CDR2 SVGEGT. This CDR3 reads CASSYSRLAGGSSYNEQFF. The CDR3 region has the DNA TGTGCCAGCAGTTACTCGCGGCTAGCGGGGGGAAGTTCCTACAATGAGCAGTTCTTC.

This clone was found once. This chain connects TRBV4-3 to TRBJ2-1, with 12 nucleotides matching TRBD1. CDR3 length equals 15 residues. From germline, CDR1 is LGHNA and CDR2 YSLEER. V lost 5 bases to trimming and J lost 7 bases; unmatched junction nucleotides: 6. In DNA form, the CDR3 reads TGCGCCAGCAGCGGGGGACAGGGGGCTTGGAATGAGCAGTTCTTC. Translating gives CASSGGQGAWNEQFF.

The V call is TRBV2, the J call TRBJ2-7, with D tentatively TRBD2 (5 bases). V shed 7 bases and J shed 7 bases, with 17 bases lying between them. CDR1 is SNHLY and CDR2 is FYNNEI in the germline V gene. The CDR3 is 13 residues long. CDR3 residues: CASKLDLTTEQYF. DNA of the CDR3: TGTGCCAGCAAGTTGGACTTGACTACGGAGCAGTACTTC.

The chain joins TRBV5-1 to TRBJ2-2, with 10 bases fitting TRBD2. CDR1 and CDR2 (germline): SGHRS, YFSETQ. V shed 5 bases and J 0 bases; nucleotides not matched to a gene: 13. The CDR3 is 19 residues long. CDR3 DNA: TGCGCCAGCAGTCGCGGCACTCTAGCGGGGGCCTCGAACACCGGGGAGCTGTTTTTT. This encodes CASSRGTLAGASNTGELFF. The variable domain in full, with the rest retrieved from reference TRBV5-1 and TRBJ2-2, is KAGVTQTPRYLIKTRGQQVTLSCSPISGHRSVSWYQQTPGQGLQFLFEYFSETQRNKGNFPGRFSGRQFSNSRSEMNVSTLELGDSALYLCASSRGTLAGASNTGELFFGEGSRLTVL.

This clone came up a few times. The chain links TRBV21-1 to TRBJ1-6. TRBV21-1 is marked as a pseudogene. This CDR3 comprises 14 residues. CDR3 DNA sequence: TGTGCCAGCTCCTCAGGACTACATAATTCACCCCTCCACTTT. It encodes CASSSGLHNSPLHF.

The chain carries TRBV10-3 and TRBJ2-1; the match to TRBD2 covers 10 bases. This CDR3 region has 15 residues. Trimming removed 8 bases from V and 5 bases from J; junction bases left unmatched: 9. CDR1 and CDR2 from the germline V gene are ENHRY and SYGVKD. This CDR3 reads CAISGLAGGNNEQFF. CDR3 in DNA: TGTGCCATCTCAGGCTTAGCGGGGGGAAACAATGAGCAGTTCTTC.

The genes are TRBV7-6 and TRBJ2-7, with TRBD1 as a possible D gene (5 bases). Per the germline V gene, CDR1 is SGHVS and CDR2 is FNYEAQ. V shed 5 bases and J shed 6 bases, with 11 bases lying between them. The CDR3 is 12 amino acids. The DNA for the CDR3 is TGTGCCAGCAGCCAAACAGGTGGCGAGCAGTACTTC. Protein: CASSQTGGEQYF. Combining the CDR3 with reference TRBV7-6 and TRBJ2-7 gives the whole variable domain GAGVSQSPRYKVTKRGQDVALRCDPISGHVSLYWYRQALGQGPEFLTYFNYEAQQDKSGLPNDRFSAERPEGSISTLTIQRTEQRDSAMYRCASSQTGGEQYFGPGTRLTVT.

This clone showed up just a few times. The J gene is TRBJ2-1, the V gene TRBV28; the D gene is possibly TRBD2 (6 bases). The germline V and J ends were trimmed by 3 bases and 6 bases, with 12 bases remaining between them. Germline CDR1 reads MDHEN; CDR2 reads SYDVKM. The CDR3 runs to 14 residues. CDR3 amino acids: CASSLYLASNEQFF. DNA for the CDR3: TGTGCCAGCAGTTTGTATCTAGCGAGCAATGAGCAGTTCTTC.

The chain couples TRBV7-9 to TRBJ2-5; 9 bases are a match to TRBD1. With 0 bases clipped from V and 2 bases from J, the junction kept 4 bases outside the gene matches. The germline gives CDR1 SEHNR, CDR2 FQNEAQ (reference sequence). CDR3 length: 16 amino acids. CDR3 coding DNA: TGTGCCAGCAGCTTAGCTCCACAGGGGGCTCAAGAGACCCAGTACTTC. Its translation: CASSLAPQGAQETQYF.